A single T cell receptor beta chain is shown here with its context. The data belong to a study of blood T cell repertoires in COVID-19. Study-wide context: Samples taken during acute and convalescent COVID-19 were collected in the United States, Italy and Spain. Sources were T cells, B-cell-depleted T cells, or PBMCs; the material itself was cDNA or gDNA.

Original processing notes: For nucleated cells, counts were estimated from reference gene primer amplification. Measured with immunoSEQ multiplex PCR; TCRdb has only the in-frame clones, and not every one. D and trimming were read from the DNA, whereas the V and J calls and clone size are those reported in that table. The sample lists more than 150,000 clones; around 90% were seen once. Sequenced input: peripheral blood. This sequence was found in a man in his forties or fifties with acute or convalescent COVID-19.

The CDR3 coding sequence is TGTGCCAGCAGTGGACAGCTTCAGAGCTCTGGAAACACCATATATTTT. As protein: CASSGQLQSSGNTIYF. The chain has TRBV6-6 and TRBJ1-3; D is possibly TRBD1 (6 bases). CDR1 MNHNY and CDR2 SVGAGI come from the germline V gene (reference sequence). The CDR3 has 16 residues. With 5 bases removed from V and 0 bases from J, the gap between germline ends came to 14 bases.